This section outlines one T cell receptor beta chain sequence together with its context. This clone has just a few counts. The target of this receptor is not known. Base quality data are lacking; no much larger clone is found one base away. CD4+ T cells from unexposed donors were collected before the COVID-19 pandemic (2011-2018). Naive and memory CD4+ T cells were separated from cryopreserved PBMCs through CD4 enrichment, which was followed by EasySep naive CD4+ T cell enrichment. The leukapheresis product used for the unexposed donors was purchased from a commercial source. Ficoll-Paque PLUS gradient centrifugation was used to isolate PBMCs from either whole blood or leukapheresis product. The PBMCs went either fresh into the expansion assay or into cryopreservation at -140 degrees C. The QIAamp Micro DNA Kit was used to extract genomic DNA from the CD4+ T cells. Deep-resolution immunoSEQ TCR-beta sequencing was performed on DNA from uncultured naive and memory CD4+ T cells. In the authors' own workflow: Preprocessing removed nonproductive sequences and CDR3s not starting with C, not ending with F or W, or shorter than 7 amino acids. Cultured and uncultured naive and memory CD4+ repertoires were searched for previously identified spike- and CEF-reactive CDR3s. CDR3 homology was measured as pairwise Levenshtein distance, computed with the stringdist R package after trimming three terminal residues from each end. Drawn from immuneACCESS, this table holds only the in-frame rearrangements with V and J called that TCRdb kept. Clones are partly lost; checked studies trace under half to an unresolved V gene and leave the rest unexplained. The DNA was the basis for D and trimming; V, J and clone size are from that table. This sample is represented by about 55,000 clones; about nine tenths of them were singletons. Together, the top ten hold around 1.5% of the sample.

This sample is drawn from a study of CD4 T cells in relation to SARS-CoV-2 and coronaviruses (dated by TCRdb to about 2021). Regarding the research as a whole: Using patient-derived lymphoblastoid cell lines, the shared crossreactive spike epitopes were mapped to their HLA restriction. At the level of individual TCR clonotypes, the study measured memory CD4+ T cell crossreactivity between SARS-CoV-2 spike protein and common cold coronavirus spike proteins. The Adaptive Biotechnologies TCR-sequencing kit was used for samples from a few pre-COVID donors and for the naive versus memory experiments, whereas the other data were Illumina-based. A different TCR-beta assay, based on Illumina, was used to sequence expansion assays from other donors in the study. What the research found in general, with its limitations: Because no donor provided both pre-pandemic and post-infection samples, tracing the source of pre-existing responses was limited. Around three fifths of donors had memory CD4+ clonotypes that crossrecognized SARS-CoV-2 and at least one common cold coronavirus spike. Crossreactive clones showed significantly weaker SARS-CoV-2-driven expansion than monoreactive clones, consistent with antigenic imprinting. Since the crossreactivity analysis centred on spike protein, crossreactivity against other viral proteins was not assessed. The study was limited by small numbers of patients and tested TCRs. Naive versus memory sequencing indicated that memory recall responses, rather than primary responses primed during culture, are detected by the assay.

Specimen: memory CD4+ T cells from PBMCs. This specimen's cell subset or site label, per the study, means: memory (non-naive) CD4+ T cells. The clonotype was recovered from a human donor in good health.

The sequenced DNA is TGCGCCAGCAGCCAAGGGATGGGGACTAGCGGGGGGGCCGAGCAGTACTTC. Its protein product is CASSQGMGTSGGAEQYF. The chain is encoded by TRBV4-1 joined to TRBJ2-7, and TRBD2 aligns with 16 junction nucleotides. As encoded in the germline V gene, CDR1 is MGHRA while CDR2 is YSYEKL. V trim: 1 base; J trim: 6 bases; unmatched bases: 6. Including the terminal cysteine and phenylalanine, the CDR3 comprises 17 residues. Only the CDR3 region is kept as DNA, spanning 51 bases read in frame from base 1.